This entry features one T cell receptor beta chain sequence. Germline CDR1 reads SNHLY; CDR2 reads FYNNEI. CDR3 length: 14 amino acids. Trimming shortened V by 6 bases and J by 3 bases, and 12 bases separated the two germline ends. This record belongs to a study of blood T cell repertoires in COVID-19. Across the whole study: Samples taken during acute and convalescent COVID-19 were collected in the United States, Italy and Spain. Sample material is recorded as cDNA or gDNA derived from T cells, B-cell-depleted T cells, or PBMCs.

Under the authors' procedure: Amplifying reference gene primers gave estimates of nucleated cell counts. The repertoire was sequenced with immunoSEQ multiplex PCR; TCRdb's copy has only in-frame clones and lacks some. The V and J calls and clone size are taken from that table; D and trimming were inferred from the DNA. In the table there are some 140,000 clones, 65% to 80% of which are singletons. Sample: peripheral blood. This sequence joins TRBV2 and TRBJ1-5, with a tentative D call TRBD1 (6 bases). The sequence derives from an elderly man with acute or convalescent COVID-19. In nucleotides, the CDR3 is TGTGCCAGCAGGTCGGACAGCCTCAATCAGCCCCAGCATTTT. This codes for CASRSDSLNQPQHF.